Following are 24 T cell receptor beta chains from one sample sequenced in a study of T-cell memory formation after mild COVID-19. TCRdb processed the 5' RACE reads anew with MiXCR; each CDR3 protein has one entry. The table includes about 110,000 distinct CDR3 sequences, 15% to 20% detected once. The specimen sequenced was PBMCs or a T cell subset sorted from them (not recorded which). The receptors were sampled from a man between 18 and 29 years old who had mild COVID-19 (a few samples of this study predate the infection). Cell type and time point are not known.

J is TRBJ2-7 and V is TRBV7-9; D perhaps matches TRBD1 (6 bases). Trimming pared 6 bases from V and 4 bases from J, leaving 19 bases between. CDR1 and CDR2 from the germline V gene are SEHNR and FQNEAQ (reference sequence). CDR3 length: 15 amino acids. CDR3 sequence: CASSRLDRHLYEQYV. The CDR3 DNA reads as TGTGCCAGCAGTCGCCTGGACAGACACCTATACGAGCAGTACGTC.

CDR3: CASSVARLAGQADTQYF. The DNA of the CDR3 is TGTGCCAGCAGCGTAGCCCGACTAGCGGGACAAGCAGATACGCAGTATTTT. The V gene is TRBV9, the J gene TRBJ2-3; TRBD2 agrees at 11 bases. There are 17 residues in the CDR3. V lost 0 bases to trimming and J lost 4 bases; unmatched junction nucleotides: 7. Germline V gives CDR1 SGDLS, CDR2 YYNGEE.

CDR3 loop: CSAQHGYTF. The CDR3 DNA reads as TGCAGTGCTCAACACGGCTACACCTTC. The chain combines TRBV20-1 with TRBJ1-2, with no clear D. Looked up from germline, CDR1 is DFQATT and CDR2 is SNEGSKA (reference sequence). Trimming removed 5 bases at V and 8 bases at J, with 6 bases between. The CDR3 totals 9 residues.

The V call is TRBV6-1, the J call TRBJ1-3; no reliable D call. The CDR3 is 14 amino acids. Deletions cut 4 bases from V and 4 bases from J, with 11 bases between. CDR1 MNHNS and CDR2 SASEGT come from the germline V gene. CDR3 in DNA: TGTGCCAGCAGTGGCCCCACGCTAGGAAACACCATATATTTT. Translation gives CASSGPTLGNTIYF.

The chain has TRBV20-1 and TRBJ2-5; 10 nucleotides line up with TRBD2. The V gene's germline CDR1 is DFQATT and CDR2 SNEGSKA (reference sequence). The CDR3 sequence is 15 residues long. J lost 4 bases, V lost 3 bases, and 8 bases had no gene match. Written as DNA, the CDR3 is TGCAGTGCTAGGGCTCTGCCTAGCGGGGGAGAGACCCAGTACTTC. It encodes CSARALPSGGETQYF.

The chain carries TRBV28 and TRBJ2-3, with D perhaps matching TRBD1 (6 bases). Germline V gene data show CDR1 as MDHEN and CDR2 as SYDVKM. Trimming cost V 1 base and J 3 bases, with 17 bases left between them. This CDR3 is 17 amino acids long. The CDR3 spells CASSLLQQGTHTDTQYF. In DNA, the CDR3 is TGTGCCAGCAGTTTATTGCAACAGGGAACCCATACAGATACGCAGTATTTT.

The gene calls are TRBV2 and TRBJ2-7, with D unclear. V shed 5 bases and J shed 3 bases, with 5 bases lying between them. The CDR3 contains 11 residues. Germline V lookup: CDR1 SNHLY, CDR2 FYNNEI. The CDR3 coding sequence is TGTGCCAGCAGTCAAATCTACGAGCAGTACGTC. Protein sequence: CASSQIYEQYV.

This clonotype was recorded a few times. The chain recombines TRBV7-2 with TRBJ2-5; D is uncertain. Germline V gene data show CDR1 as SGHTA and CDR2 as FQGNSA. The germline V and J ends were trimmed by 1 base and 7 bases, with 13 bases remaining between them. CDR3 length equals 14 residues. This chain's CDR3 is CASSLDAAVGTQYF. The CDR3 DNA is TGTGCCAGCAGCTTAGATGCGGCCGTGGGGACCCAGTACTTC.

The J gene is TRBJ2-4, the V gene TRBV5-1; D may correspond to TRBD1 or TRBD2 (5 bases each). The CDR3 is made up of 15 amino acids. V shed 4 bases and J shed 8 bases, with 19 bases lying between them. Germline values: CDR1 SGHRS, CDR2 YFSETQ. CDR3 nucleotide sequence: TGCGCCAGCAGCCCGAGCCGACGGGGCCGAGACATTCAGTACTTC. This sequence encodes CASSPSRRGRDIQYF.

The J gene is TRBJ1-4, the V gene TRBV5-5; D is uncertain. This CDR3 has 14 residues. The V gene lost 1 base and the J gene lost 7 bases, with 11 bases spanning the gap. Germline V gives CDR1 SGHKS, CDR2 YYEKEE (reference sequence). Here the CDR3 DNA reads TGTGCCAGCAGCTTGATCTGGGGAGGTGAAAAACTGTTTTTT. Its translation: CASSLIWGGEKLFF.

This clonotype was detected only a few times. V usage is TRBV6-5 and J usage is TRBJ1-1; 8 bases are shared with TRBD1. The J segment lost 5 bases and the V segment lost 6 bases, leaving 8 bases of the junction unmatched. This CDR3 is 14 amino acids long. Per germline, CDR1 MNHEY and CDR2 SVGAGI. In nucleotides, the CDR3 is TGTGCCAGCAGCCAAGACAGGGGCCGGACTGAAGCTTTCTTT. Translating gives CASSQDRGRTEAFF.

The gene calls are TRBV27 and TRBJ2-2, with 8 bases identical to TRBD1. V lost 2 bases and J lost 5; bases outside the gene matches: 4. The CDR3 sequence is 15 residues long. The germline V gene encodes CDR1 MNHEY and CDR2 SMNVEV (reference sequence). Written as DNA, the CDR3 is TGTGCCAGCAGTTTACGGACAGGGACAACCGGGGAGCTGTTTTTT. Amino acids: CASSLRTGTTGELFF.

There are a few counts of this clonotype. The rearrangement uses TRBV20-1 and TRBJ1-5; the D is unclear. Trimming took 3 bases from V and 0 from J, leaving 6 bases between them. Germline V gives CDR1 DFQATT, CDR2 SNEGSKA (reference sequence). This CDR3 is built from 13 residues. CDR3 coding DNA: TGCAGTGCTAGTCCAGATAGCAATCAGCCCCAGCATTTT. Translating it yields CSASPDSNQPQHF.

The rearrangement joins TRBV20-1 to TRBJ1-6; the match to TRBD1 covers 7 bases. The trim removed 6 bases at V and 8 bases at J, leaving 13 bases unmatched. The CDR3 loop spans 15 amino acids. Germline assignment: CDR1 DFQATT and CDR2 SNEGSKA (reference sequence). The CDR3 bases are TGCAGTGCCCAGGGGGGCAGGGCCCTTTATTCACCCCTCCACTTT. This gives the protein CSAQGGRALYSPLHF.

The chain combines TRBV4-3 with TRBJ2-1; 9 bases map to TRBD2. The CDR3 loop spans 16 amino acids. The germline V gene encodes CDR1 LGHNA and CDR2 YSLEER. Unmatched junction bases numbered 8, after V lost 3 bases and J lost 5 bases. The chain's CDR3 is CASSHIGLAGNNEQFF. CDR3 coding DNA: TGCGCCAGCAGCCACATTGGGCTAGCGGGGAACAATGAGCAGTTCTTC.

This clonotype was seen only a few times. This sequence joins TRBV7-2 and TRBJ1-3, with 7 bases aligning to TRBD1. This CDR3 is built from 14 residues. With V trimmed by 4 bases and J by 7 bases, 7 bases remained unmatched. The V gene's germline CDR1 is SGHTA and CDR2 FQGNSA. This chain's CDR3 is CASSSHRGENTIYF. The CDR3 nucleotides read TGTGCCAGCAGCTCCCACAGGGGTGAGAACACCATATATTTT.

The CDR3 spells CASSQSSGSGNEQFF. CDR3 in DNA: TGTGCCAGCAGCCAGTCTTCGGGGTCCGGCAATGAGCAGTTCTTC. The chain carries TRBV4-2 and TRBJ2-1; tentative D call: TRBD2 (5 bases). The germline CDR1 and CDR2 sequences are LGHNA and YNFKEQ. Trimming left V 3 bases short and J 6 bases short, with 15 bases between. CDR3 length: 15 residues.

The chain joins TRBV7-2 to TRBJ2-3; D is ambiguous. Germline values: CDR1 SGHTA, CDR2 FQGNSA. Trimming took 3 bases from V and 4 from J, leaving 8 bases between them. This CDR3 is 13 amino acids long. CDR3 sequence (DNA): TGTGCCAGCAGCTTTGGGGTTTCAGATACGCAGTATTTT. Translating it yields CASSFGVSDTQYF.

This clonotype was detected ten times or more. J is TRBJ2-1 and V is TRBV15, with D perhaps assigned TRBD1 or TRBD2 (5 bases each). Per the germline V gene, CDR1 is LNHNV and CDR2 is YYDKDF (reference sequence). V dropped 1 base and J dropped 6 bases, with 10 bases sitting between them. The CDR3 covers 14 residues. The CDR3 nucleotides are TGTGCCACCAGCAGAGTAGGGGCGGGCAATGAGCAGTTCTTC. It specifies CATSRVGAGNEQFF.

The table lists this clonotype with a few counts. The V call is TRBV3-1, the J call TRBJ2-1; D may correspond to TRBD1 or TRBD2 (6 bases each). Trimming shortened V by 4 bases and J by 9 bases, and 19 bases separated the two germline ends. Germline V gene lookup returns CDR1 LGHDT and CDR2 YNNKEL (reference sequence). The CDR3 runs to 15 residues. The CDR3 loop is CASSLGTPLGGEQFF. The CDR3 DNA reads as TGTGCCAGCAGCCTCGGGACACCATTGGGGGGTGAGCAGTTCTTC.

This clonotype has a handful of counts. The CDR3 reads CSASDYRLLEQYF. The DNA of the CDR3 is TGCAGTGCTAGTGATTACAGATTGTTAGAGCAGTACTTC. The chain carries TRBV20-1 and TRBJ2-7; no reliable D call. V lost 3 bases and J lost 7, with 16 bases in between. Germline-derived CDR1 and CDR2 are DFQATT and SNEGSKA (reference sequence). The CDR3 covers 13 residues.

The table lists this clonotype with a count of one. The chain couples TRBV6-6 to TRBJ1-5; D is perhaps TRBD1 (5 bases). This CDR3 has 11 amino acids. The germline gives CDR1 MNHNY, CDR2 SVGAGI (reference sequence). V was clipped by 8 bases and J by 6 bases, with 8 bases between them. DNA of the CDR3: TGTGCCAGCCGGGACGGTCAGCCCCAGCATTTT. This sequence encodes CASRDGQPQHF.

The chain has TRBV18 and TRBJ1-6, with a tentative D call TRBD1 (5 bases). This CDR3 contains 15 residues. CDR1 is KGHSH, CDR2 LQKENI, per germline. Trimming removed 4 bases from V and 10 bases from J, with 17 bases in between. CDR3 DNA sequence: TGTGCCAGCTCACTTCAAGGGGTTGCGACATCACCCCTCCACTTT. Its translation: CASSLQGVATSPLHF.

In this sample, this clonotype turned up a few times. The rearrangement uses TRBV7-2 and TRBJ2-3, with 11 bases that match TRBD2. Trimming took 6 bases from V and 0 from J; bases not matched to a gene: 5. Germline lookup yields CDR1 SGHTA and CDR2 FQGNSA. The CDR3 length is 16 residues. CDR3 in DNA: TGTGCCAGCAGAAAAACTAGCGGGGGAAGCACAGATACGCAGTATTTT. Amino acid sequence: CASRKTSGGSTDTQYF.